The T cell receptor beta chain described here comes from a study of shared clonotypes between healthy human individuals (TCRdb year 2020). Regarding the research as a whole: The cohort comprised a couple of women and a few men aged 18 to 49 years. Libraries were prepared and TCR repertoires were sequenced by different laboratories using diverse techniques, in order to increase sequencing depth and limit assay-specific biases. Per donor, three plates each were used for CD4 naive and CD4 memory, two for CD8 naive, and one for CD8 memory. Leukapheresis yielded between about 0.85 and 9.5 billion PBMCs per donor. To estimate repertoire size and how much clonotype sharing occurs between individuals, the study deeply sequenced the blood TCR repertoires of roughly 5 healthy adults.

Relative to germline, V is 6 bases shorter and J is 2 bases shorter, with 11 bases between their ends. CDR1 and CDR2 (LNHDA, SQIVND) derive from the germline V gene (reference sequence). From the cysteine through the phenylalanine, the CDR3 covers 14 amino acids. CDR3 DNA is the only sequence kept; it has 42 bases, read in frame from the first base. Note on this clone: Its antigen remains undetermined. No base quality information exists; no much larger clone differs at one position.

CD8 naive samples were obtained by positive selection for CCR7 among CD45RO-negative cells, yielding a CD45RA+CCR7+ population from which TemRA cells were excluded. The donors were healthy, HIV-negative adults with no recently reported acute infections or vaccinations. Only Caucasian adults living in Nashville, Tennessee, USA were represented among the donors. Blood was obtained by leukapheresis, after which PBMCs were separated by Ficoll-Histopaque density gradient centrifugation and cryopreserved in liquid nitrogen vapor phase. Purity and quantity of every magnetically sorted T cell population were checked by analytical flow cytometry. Each sorted fraction had its genomic DNA isolated and then quantified by UV absorbance on a Nanodrop 2000c. The paper as a whole reports these results and caveats: Even with the large sequencing depth, rarefaction of the sorted-subset datasets indicated that sequencing was incomplete. Based on pairwise subsampling, the degree of clonotype sharing among donors was expected to be affected by sequencing depth. Sampling was restricted to blood, and TCR repertoires in tissue are likely to differ from TCR repertoires in blood. Because the study included a small number of donors, the genetic and exposure-history diversity represented was limited. Naive subsets generally had larger estimated clonotype richness than memory subsets. Sharing across several donors was observed for 5% to 6.5% of naive CD4, around 3.5% of naive CD8, 2% to 2.5% of memory CD4, and about 0.4% of memory CD8 clonotypes. Compared with non-shared clonotypes, the clonotypes found in all four sorted-subset donors had higher generation probabilities.

TCR CDR3 regions were amplified from genomic DNA by multiplex PCR using the deep immunoSEQ assay. Extracted genomic DNA from each cell subset was distributed evenly across all wells of several immunoSEQ 96-well plates, and each plate was treated as a replicate. For sorted subsets, each replicate PCR was loaded with approximately 200 ng genomic DNA, equivalent to 25,000 to 35,000 T cell genomes. Purified libraries were measured with a Qubit 3.0 fluorometer, size-checked on a Bioanalyzer 2100, and measured again with the KAPA Library Quantification kit. Each immunoSEQ 96-well plate was sequenced on its own single-read 150-cycle Illumina NextSeq 550 flow cell. In the source study's methods: Because the immunoSEQ output included only junctional sequences and no quality scores, the filtering could not be the same as the filtering used for full-length reads. To assign V/J genes and CDR3, sequences were annotated using PyIR, a Python wrapper for IgBLAST v1.9, with IMGT germline references. Any read was removed if the V/J assignment was weak (E-value above 1e-6), the CDR3 was missing, or the read contained stop codons, out-of-frame junctions, or ambiguous translated residues. V3J clonotypes were defined by identical inferred V gene, J gene, and CDR3 amino acid sequence. The percentage overlap between two repertoires was calculated by dividing the number of shared unique clonotypes by the size of the smaller repertoire. Three approaches were used to assess repertoire richness: RTK rarefaction, the Chao1 estimator, and Recon v2.1 estimates of unobserved clonotypes. For all TCRbeta clonotypes obtained by the gDNA method from several donors, generation probabilities were computed with OLGA. Held by TCRdb, this immuneACCESS table contains in-frame sequences only and omits some clones. Under half of the omission traces to an unresolved V gene where checked; the cause of the rest is unknown. For V, J and clone size, that table is used; D and trimming come from the DNA. The sample contains 600,000 or so clones, around 95% of them found a single time. The ten largest clonotypes hold 0.11% of the sample.

The source material was naive CD8+ T cells sorted from blood. The cell subset or site label on this specimen signifies: CD45RA+CCR7+. This clonotype was obtained from a woman aged 30 to 39 in good health. This sequence uses TRBV19 and TRBJ1-5; the D region possibly corresponds to TRBD1 (6 bases align). The nucleotide sequence is given as TGTGCCAGTAGGGCACAGGGTGGCAATCAGCCCCAGCATTTT. It specifies CASRAQGGNQPQHF.